These 24 T cell receptor beta chains share one sample of origin, sequenced in a study of identical twins. TCRdb fed the 5' RACE reads into MiXCR, producing one record per CDR3 protein. The sample consists of 700,000 or so distinct CDR3 sequences, around 8.3% of them appearing once. These data also featured in a second study, about yellow fever vaccine responses in identical twins.

Material: PBMCs. These receptors originate from a woman under 30 in good health.

The CDR3 bases are TGCGCCAGCAGCCAAGCGAAGAGCTCCTACAATGAGCAGTTCTTC. This encodes CASSQAKSSYNEQFF. J is TRBJ2-1 and V is TRBV4-3, with D hard to call. V gave up 1 base and J gave up 0 bases, with 7 bases separating them. The germline CDR1 and CDR2 sequences are LGHNA and YSLEER. The CDR3 runs 15 residues.

This clonotype occurred once. This may come from a read error, since a much larger clone is one base off. The rearrangement uses TRBV29-1 and TRBJ1-1; TRBD1 aligns across 7 bases. Germline CDR1 and CDR2: SQVTM and ANQGSEA. The CDR3 covers 15 residues. V lost 6 bases, J lost 0 bases, and 10 bases stayed unmatched. The CDR3 sequence is CSVPIPGQLNTEAFF. The CDR3 DNA follows: TGCAGCGTGCCCATACCGGGACAGTTGAACACTGAAGCTTTCTTT.

This clonotype has more than one count but fewer than ten. The rearrangement links TRBV6-1 to TRBJ2-2; TRBD1 matches 8 bases. V trimming: 6 bases; J trimming: 1 base; junction bases outside the gene matches: 7. Looked up from germline, CDR1 is MNHNS and CDR2 is SASEGT. The CDR3 has 16 amino acids. CDR3 loop: CASSLSGTGNTGELFF. The CDR3 DNA sequence: TGTGCCAGCAGCCTATCCGGGACAGGGAACACCGGGGAGCTGTTTTTT.

This clonotype was found a few times. The chain uses TRBV27 and TRBJ2-5; 10 bases are a match to TRBD2. The germline CDR1 and CDR2 sequences are MNHEY and SMNVEV (reference sequence). This CDR3 spans 16 amino acids. The ends lost 5 bases at V and 4 bases at J; junction bases unmatched: 10. CDR3 sequence reads: CASSRTSGARVETQYF. Written as DNA, the CDR3 is TGTGCCAGCAGTCGAACTAGCGGGGCGAGAGTAGAGACCCAGTACTTC.

V and J are TRBV7-2 and TRBJ2-1; D tentatively fits TRBD1 or TRBD2 (6 bases each). CDR3 size: 15 residues. Trimming took 4 bases from V and 4 from J, leaving 14 bases between them. Germline lookup yields CDR1 SGHTA and CDR2 FQGNSA. The CDR3 DNA reads TGTGCCAGCAGCTCGCTTGGGGGGCCGTACAATGAGCAGTTCTTC. This encodes CASSSLGGPYNEQFF. Supplemented by reference TRBV7-2 and TRBJ2-1, the full variable domain reads GAGVSQSPSNKVTEKGKDVELRCDPISGHTALYWYRQSLGQGLEFLIYFQGNSAPDKSGLPSDRFSAERTGGSVSTLTIQRTQQEDSAVYLCASSSLGGPYNEQFFGPGTRLTVL.

This clonotype was seen many times. The gene calls are TRBV10-3 and TRBJ2-2, with 7 bases fitting TRBD1. This CDR3 has 14 residues. Germline V gives CDR1 ENHRY, CDR2 SYGVKD. Trimming cost V 4 bases and J 7 bases; bases outside gene matches: 6. The CDR3 loop reads CAISVRGLGGELFF. The DNA for the CDR3 is TGTGCCATCAGTGTGAGGGGGCTTGGCGGGGAGCTGTTTTTT.

The chain couples TRBV29-1 to TRBJ2-7; 11 bases match TRBD2. Losses at the gene ends were 5 bases for V and 2 bases for J; bases not matched to a gene: 8. The CDR3 totals 15 residues. Germline V gene lookup returns CDR1 SQVTM and CDR2 ANQGSEA. As DNA, the CDR3 is TGCAGCGTTTTCGGGACTAGCGGATCTACCTACGAGCAGTACTTC. Protein sequence: CSVFGTSGSTYEQYF.

The sample holds a few counts of this clonotype. The rearrangement links TRBV29-1 to TRBJ1-1; D is undetermined. Germline CDR1 and CDR2: SQVTM and ANQGSEA. This CDR3 has 14 amino acids. V shed 1 base and J shed 0 bases, with 9 bases lying between them. CDR3 DNA sequence: TGCAGCGTTGAAGGGGGAAGGATGAACACTGAAGCTTTCTTT. Translation gives CSVEGGRMNTEAFF.

This clonotype was observed at least ten times. J is TRBJ2-1 and V is TRBV7-2, with D uncertain. Germline V CDR1 and CDR2: SGHTA, FQGNSA. This CDR3 region has 14 residues. Trimming cost V 1 base and J 0 bases, with 4 bases left between them. The CDR3 bases are TGTGCCAGCAGCTTAGTGCCCTCCTACAATGAGCAGTTCTTC. Encoded protein: CASSLVPSYNEQFF.

The chain recombines TRBV20-1 with TRBJ2-1, with 8 bases fitting TRBD2. V trimming: 3 bases; J trimming: 3 bases; junction bases outside the gene matches: 16. The CDR3 is 18 amino acids. Germline assignment: CDR1 DFQATT and CDR2 SNEGSKA (reference sequence). CDR3 residues: CSASLPSGGATYYNEQFF. In DNA, the CDR3 is TGCAGTGCTAGCCTCCCCAGCGGGGGCGCGACTTACTACAATGAGCAGTTCTTC.

This clonotype has a count of ten or more. This chain links TRBV28 with TRBJ2-2, with 7 bases lining up with TRBD1. CDR3 size: 13 residues. CDR1 and CDR2 (germline): MDHEN, SYDVKM. V lost 6 bases to trimming and J lost 6 bases; unmatched junction nucleotides: 4. The CDR3 sequence is CASRPQGAGELFF. For the CDR3, the DNA is TGTGCCAGCAGACCCCAGGGGGCCGGGGAGCTGTTTTTT.

The table lists this clonotype with a few counts. This chain connects TRBV6-2 or TRBV6-3 to TRBJ2-7, with TRBD1 matching over 9 bases. CDR1 MNHEY and CDR2 SVGEGT come from the germline V gene. This CDR3 comprises 16 residues. The junction had 11 bases not matched to a gene; V was cut back by 6 bases and J by 2 bases. CDR3 in DNA: TGTGCCAGCAGCCCCCGTGGGGGACAGGGTCCCTACGAGCAGTACTTC. Its translation is CASSPRGGQGPYEQYF.

This clonotype was seen ten or more times. V and J are TRBV6-2 or TRBV6-3 and TRBJ2-1; D possibly matches TRBD1 or TRBD2 (5 bases each). This CDR3 comprises 13 residues. Trimming stripped 11 bases from V and 3 bases from J, with 14 bases between. Germline values: CDR1 MNHEY, CDR2 SVGEGT. This CDR3 is CAGGSRDYNEQFF. The CDR3 region has the DNA TGTGCCGGGGGATCGAGGGACTACAATGAGCAGTTCTTC.

The table lists this clonotype with many counts. This sequence joins TRBV20-1 and TRBJ2-7; a possible D gene is TRBD1 (6 bases). Trimming took off 6 bases at V and 2 bases at J, with 11 bases between the two ends. The CDR3 spans 12 residues. From germline, CDR1 is DFQATT and CDR2 SNEGSKA (reference sequence). This CDR3 reads CSANRVTYEQYF. The CDR3 bases are TGCAGTGCAAACAGGGTGACCTACGAGCAGTACTTC.

This rearrangement joins TRBV20-1 to TRBJ2-2; D might be TRBD1 (6 bases). This CDR3 spans 13 amino acids. V was clipped by 5 bases and J by 6 bases, with 13 bases between them. The germline V gene has CDR1 DFQATT and CDR2 SNEGSKA (reference sequence). The chain's CDR3 is CSARHQGSGELFF. The CDR3 DNA sequence: TGCAGTGCTCGTCACCAGGGGTCCGGGGAGCTGTTTTTT.

The V call is TRBV6-2 or TRBV6-3, the J call TRBJ2-5; 14 nucleotides line up with TRBD2. Germline V gene sequence: CDR1 MNHEY, CDR2 SVGEGT. This CDR3 region has 15 residues. With 7 bases clipped from V and 7 bases from J, the junction kept 8 bases outside the gene matches. CDR3 sequence (DNA): TGTGCCAGCATTGACCTGACTAGCGGGAGGGGGACCCAGTACTTC. The encoded protein is CASIDLTSGRGTQYF.

There are a few counts of this clonotype. The genes are TRBV5-1 and TRBJ1-6; D is undetermined. The CDR3 runs to 14 residues. Germline CDR1 reads SGHRS; CDR2 reads YFSETQ. The V gene lost 4 bases and the J gene lost 7 bases, with 12 bases spanning the gap. CDR3 DNA: TGCGCCAGCAGCCCGGCCGTACGGAATTCACCCCTCCACTTT. Translation gives CASSPAVRNSPLHF.

The chain links TRBV21-1 to TRBJ2-7; the D segment call TRBD2 is taken from the table without a DNA check. TRBV21-1 is listed as a pseudogene. The CDR3 loop spans 15 amino acids. The CDR3, as DNA: TGTGCCAGCAGCTATAGGGAGGGATCGGGGAACGAGCAGTACTTC. It yields the protein CASSYREGSGNEQYF.

There are a few counts of this clonotype. This sequence joins TRBV29-1 and TRBJ2-1, with 7 bases fitting TRBD2. Trimming removed 1 base from V and 4 bases from J; junction bases left unmatched: 10. CDR1 and CDR2 from the germline V gene are SQVTM and ANQGSEA. The CDR3 contains 16 residues. CDR3 amino acids: CSVEGWAGAPYNEQFF. CDR3 nucleotide sequence: TGCAGCGTTGAAGGTTGGGCGGGAGCGCCGTACAATGAGCAGTTCTTC.

This sequence joins TRBV6-5 and TRBJ1-5; D unresolved. Per the germline V gene, CDR1 is MNHEY and CDR2 is SVGAGI. CDR3 length: 15 amino acids. V shed 0 bases and J shed 0 bases, with 6 bases lying between them. CDR3 DNA sequence: TGTGCCAGCAGTTACTCGAGTAGTAGCAATCAGCCCCAGCATTTT. It yields the protein CASSYSSSSNQPQHF.

V is TRBV20-1 and J is TRBJ2-7; no reliable D call. The CDR3 runs to 14 residues. The germline CDR1 and CDR2 sequences are DFQATT and SNEGSKA (reference sequence). Trimming stripped 0 bases from V and 2 bases from J, with 11 bases between. The CDR3 spells CSARDVSSPYEQYF. The DNA for the CDR3 is TGCAGTGCTAGAGATGTCTCCTCGCCCTACGAGCAGTACTTC.

This clonotype appeared once. The chain combines TRBV21-1 with TRBJ2-3; the table's D gene call, TRBD2, was not cross checked with the DNA. TRBV21-1 represents a pseudogene. CDR3 size: 19 residues. CDR3 sequence reads: CASSTSVKREAVYTDTQYF. As DNA, the CDR3 is TGTGCCAGCAGCACTAGCGTGAAACGGGAGGCCGTCTACACAGATACGCAGTATTTT.

The chain carries TRBV11-2 and TRBJ2-2, with 11 bases that match TRBD2. Germline CDR1 and CDR2: SGHAT and FQNNGV. V lost 1 base to trimming and J lost 6 bases; unmatched junction nucleotides: 10. The CDR3 is made up of 18 amino acids. The CDR3: CASSLGSSGRRAPGELFF. CDR3 DNA: TGTGCCAGCAGCTTAGGGTCTAGCGGGAGGAGAGCACCCGGGGAGCTGTTTTTT.

This sequence joins TRBV11-2 and TRBJ2-1, with 8 bases matching TRBD2. Germline CDR1 SGHAT, CDR2 FQNNGV. Trimming cost V 5 bases and J 7 bases; bases outside gene matches: 13. The CDR3 has 16 residues. This chain's CDR3 is CASSAGTRGPLNEQFF. The CDR3 coding sequence is TGTGCCAGCAGCGCCGGGACTAGAGGCCCTCTTAATGAGCAGTTCTTC.